These 21 T cell receptor beta chains share one sample of origin, sequenced in a study of blood T cell repertoires in COVID-19. This table comes from immunoSEQ multiplex PCR, and its TCRdb copy is limited to in-frame clones, with some not included. The sample includes about 150,000 clones, 75% to 90% of them seen just once. The sequenced material came from peripheral blood. The origin of the receptors is a man older than 75 with acute or convalescent COVID-19.

The CDR3 loop is CASSPKRRPNTGELFF. As DNA, the CDR3 is TGTGCCAGCTCACCAAAGCGACGACCGAACACCGGGGAGCTGTTTTTT. The V call is TRBV18, the J call TRBJ2-2; no reliable D call. CDR3 length: 16 amino acids. V gave up 2 bases and J gave up 0 bases, with 10 bases separating them. Germline V gene data show CDR1 as KGHSH and CDR2 as LQKENI. The full variable domain, completed using reference TRBV18 and TRBJ2-2, is NAGVMQNPRHLVRRRGQEARLRCSPMKGHSHVYWYRQLPEEGLKFMVYLQKENIIDESGMPKERFSAEFPKEGPSILRIQQVVRGDSAAYFCASSPKRRPNTGELFFGEGSRLTVL.

The rearrangement uses TRBV30 and TRBJ1-1; D remains unclear. Germline V gene data show CDR1 as GTSNPN and CDR2 as SVGIG (reference sequence). Trimming removed 0 bases at V and 8 bases at J, with 13 bases between. The CDR3 has 13 residues. The CDR3 coding sequence is TGTGCCTGGAGTGTGTACTCCGAGGGAGAAGCTTTCTTT. It yields the protein CAWSVYSEGEAFF.

The chain is built from TRBV3-1 (or the pseudogene TRBV3-2) and TRBJ2-5; tentative D call: TRBD2 (7 bases). V gave up 3 bases and J gave up 4 bases, with 9 bases separating them. The length of the CDR3 is 13 residues. Germline lookup yields CDR1 LGHDT and CDR2 YNNKEL (reference sequence). The chain's CDR3 is CASSQGGAETQYF. DNA for the CDR3: TGTGCCAGCAGCCAGGGGGGGGCAGAGACCCAGTACTTC.

This chain connects TRBV11-2 to TRBJ2-7; 7 bases line up with TRBD2. V shed 0 bases, J shed 0 bases, and the junction held 5 bases outside the gene matches. Germline V gene lookup returns CDR1 SGHAT and CDR2 FQNNGV. The CDR3 extends over 16 amino acids. The chain's CDR3 is CASSLDSGLSSYEQYF. As DNA, the CDR3 is TGTGCCAGCAGCTTAGATAGCGGGCTTAGCTCCTACGAGCAGTACTTC. The whole variable domain, filled in from reference TRBV11-2 and TRBJ2-7, reads EAGVAQSPRYKIIEKRQSVAFWCNPISGHATLYWYQQILGQGPKLLIQFQNNGVVDDSQLPKDRFSAERLKGVDSTLKIQPAKLEDSAVYLCASSLDSGLSSYEQYFGPGTRLTVT.

The V call is TRBV7-9, the J call TRBJ1-2; 9 positions match TRBD1. This CDR3 region has 15 residues. V shed 1 base and J 8 bases; nucleotides not matched to a gene: 8. Germline V gene lookup returns CDR1 SEHNR and CDR2 FQNEAQ (reference sequence). CDR3 nucleotide sequence: TGTGCCAGCAGCTTAGGGGGACAGGGTGACAGAGGCTACACCTTC. Protein product: CASSLGGQGDRGYTF.

V usage is TRBV7-2 and J usage is TRBJ2-3, with a tentative D call TRBD2 (6 bases). The CDR3 has 16 residues. V gave up 1 base and J gave up 0 bases, with 11 bases separating them. Germline loops: CDR1 SGHTA, CDR2 FQGNSA. The CDR3 region is CASSLGGGVSTDTQYF. The CDR3 DNA is TGTGCCAGCAGCTTAGGGGGCGGGGTTAGCACAGATACGCAGTATTTT. Full variable domain (remainder filled in from reference TRBV7-2 and TRBJ2-3): GAGVSQSPSNKVTEKGKDVELRCDPISGHTALYWYRQSLGQGLEFLIYFQGNSAPDKSGLPSDRFSAERTGGSVSTLTIQRTQQEDSAVYLCASSLGGGVSTDTQYFGPGTRLTVL.

The CDR3 protein is CASSLFPGTEQYF. CDR3 nucleotides: TGTGCCAGCAGTTTATTTCCGGGAACGGAGCAGTACTTC. The J gene is TRBJ2-7, the V gene TRBV12-3 or TRBV12-4, with D maybe TRBD2 (5 bases). The CDR3 totals 13 residues. V lost 2 bases and J lost 7, with 12 bases in between.

The CDR3 nucleotides read TGTGCCAGCAGTTTAAAATTTCCTAGCGGGAGTATCTCCTACGAGCAGTACTTC. Translating it yields CASSLKFPSGSISYEQYF. The gene calls are TRBV27 and TRBJ2-7; 10 nucleotides align to TRBD2. The CDR3 has 18 residues. The V and J ends lost 2 bases and 0 bases, in that order; junction bases with no gene match: 10. The germline V gene encodes CDR1 MNHEY and CDR2 SMNVEV (reference sequence).

The gene calls are TRBV9 and TRBJ1-4; the D is unclear. CDR1 SGDLS and CDR2 YYNGEE come from the germline V gene. The CDR3 has 14 amino acids. V was shortened by 0 bases and J by 5 bases, with 8 bases between the two germline ends. The CDR3 sequence: CASSVGGPNEKLFF. CDR3 DNA: TGTGCCAGCAGCGTAGGAGGGCCCAATGAAAAACTGTTTTTT.

J is TRBJ2-1 and V is TRBV30; 8 nucleotides align to TRBD2. The germline gives CDR1 GTSNPN, CDR2 SVGIG (reference sequence). J lost 4 bases, V lost 7 bases, and 9 bases had no gene match. The CDR3 sequence is 14 residues long. Written as DNA, the CDR3 is TGTGCCTCTTCTACTAGCGGAGCATACAATGAGCAGTTCTTC. Translation gives CASSTSGAYNEQFF. Full variable domain (remainder filled in from reference TRBV30 and TRBJ2-1): SQTIHQWPATLVQPVGSPLSLECTVEGTSNPNLYWYRQAAGRGLQLLFYSVGIGQISSEVPQNLSASRPQDRQFILSSKKLLLSDSGFYLCASSTSGAYNEQFFGPGTRLTVL.

With respect to this clone: This sample also contains other DNA sequences that code for the same CDR3. The J gene is TRBJ2-5, the V gene TRBV10-3; 9 bases fit TRBD1. CDR1 is ENHRY, CDR2 SYGVKD, per germline. Unmatched junction bases numbered 2, after V lost 4 bases and J lost 2 bases. The CDR3 contains 14 residues. The CDR3 region is CAISVGQGQETQYF. The CDR3, as DNA: TGTGCCATCAGTGTGGGACAGGGACAAGAGACCCAGTACTTC.

This clone was detected only a few times. This rearrangement joins TRBV28 to TRBJ2-1; D possibly corresponds to TRBD2 (6 bases). In germline, CDR1 is MDHEN, CDR2 SYDVKM. Trimming took off 2 bases at V and 4 bases at J, with 12 bases between the two ends. The CDR3 is 15 residues long. CDR3 sequence: CASSLAGTLYNEQFF. The CDR3 DNA follows: TGTGCCAGCAGTTTAGCCGGGACTCTTTACAATGAGCAGTTCTTC.

The gene calls are TRBV6-5 and TRBJ1-5; D uncertain. Trimming shortened V by 0 bases and J by 5 bases, and 8 bases separated the two germline ends. This CDR3 contains 14 residues. From germline, CDR1 is MNHEY and CDR2 SVGAGI. This CDR3 reads CASSYSHQYQPQHF. The CDR3, as DNA: TGTGCCAGCAGTTACTCGCATCAGTATCAGCCCCAGCATTTT.

The V gene is TRBV29-1, the J gene TRBJ1-1; 10 bases are shared with TRBD1. The CDR3 is made up of 16 amino acids. V dropped 7 bases and J dropped 4; count of bases not matched to a gene: 15. Germline assignment: CDR1 SQVTM and CDR2 ANQGSEA. CDR3 sequence: CSGSAGTGEGSTEAFF. The DNA for the CDR3 is TGCAGCGGTTCTGCCGGGACAGGGGAGGGATCCACTGAAGCTTTCTTT.

This clone was seen a handful of times. The V call is TRBV27, the J call TRBJ1-5; D uncertain. The CDR3 extends over 13 amino acids. Germline CDR1 reads MNHEY; CDR2 reads SMNVEV (reference sequence). Trimming stripped 3 bases from V and 6 bases from J, with 9 bases between. CDR3 coding DNA: TGTGCCAGCAGTTTCCAGCGGGGTCAGCCCCAGCATTTT. This sequence encodes CASSFQRGQPQHF.

The chain is built from TRBV5-1 and TRBJ2-1, with TRBD2 matching over 10 bases. V dropped 2 bases and J dropped 9; count of bases not matched to a gene: 11. This CDR3 contains 16 residues. Germline-derived CDR1 and CDR2 are SGHRS and YFSETQ. Written as DNA, the CDR3 is TGCGCCAGCAGCTTTGGCTCTAGCGGGAGAGATGGTGAGCAGTTCTTC. Translated, it gives CASSFGSSGRDGEQFF.

The rearrangement uses TRBV6-6 and TRBJ2-1; tentatively, D is TRBD1 (9 bases). There are 12 residues in the CDR3. The germline CDR1 and CDR2 sequences are MNHNY and SVGAGI (reference sequence). This CDR3 reads CSGGGQGNEQFF. The CDR3 DNA reads as TGTTCGGGGGGGGGACAGGGCAATGAGCAGTTCTTC.

The V and J genes are TRBV28 and TRBJ1-5, with 12 bases aligning to TRBD1. The CDR3 has 16 residues. CDR1 MDHEN and CDR2 SYDVKM come from the germline V gene. The V segment lost 4 bases and the J segment 6 bases; nucleotides outside the gene matches: 7. This CDR3 reads CASSSPGTGGFQPQHF. In DNA, the CDR3 is TGTGCCAGCAGTTCTCCCGGGACAGGGGGCTTTCAGCCCCAGCATTTT.

This chain uses TRBV3-1 (or the pseudogene TRBV3-2) with TRBJ1-2; a weak D match, TRBD1 (5 bases). With 1 base removed from V and 4 bases from J, the gap between germline ends came to 13 bases. The V gene's germline CDR1 is LGHDT and CDR2 YNNKEL (reference sequence). This CDR3 spans 15 amino acids. CDR3 nucleotides: TGTGCCAGCAGCCAAGGGGGGGGATACGCCTATGGCTACACCTTC. This encodes CASSQGGGYAYGYTF.

The chain joins TRBV12-5 to TRBJ1-3; D gene ambiguous. The germline V and J ends were trimmed by 6 bases and 0 bases, with 18 bases remaining between them. The CDR3 extends over 17 amino acids. CDR1 is LGHNT and CDR2 is FRNRAP in the germline V gene. CDR3 sequence reads: CASGTSGGGSSGNTIYF. The CDR3 DNA reads TGTGCTAGTGGGACCTCCGGCGGAGGGAGCTCTGGAAACACCATATATTTT.

V and J are TRBV28 and TRBJ2-7; TRBD2 matches at 10 bases. Germline V gene data show CDR1 as MDHEN and CDR2 as SYDVKM. The CDR3 is 15 amino acids. V shed 3 bases, J shed 5 bases, and the junction held 7 bases outside the gene matches. The CDR3 region is CASSLTSGYFNEQYF. The CDR3 nucleotides are TGTGCCAGCAGTTTGACTAGCGGGTATTTCAACGAGCAGTACTTC. Combining the CDR3 with reference TRBV28 and TRBJ2-7 gives the whole variable domain DVKVTQSSRYLVKRTGEKVFLECVQDMDHENMFWYRQDPGLGLRLIYFSYDVKMKEKGDIPEGYSVSREKKERFSLILESASTNQTSMYLCASSLTSGYFNEQYFGPGTRLTVT.